The 25 T cell receptor beta chains below come from one sample, sequenced in a study of beta chain features in type 1 diabetes (dated by TCRdb to the late 2010s). The study at large found these results: A moderate but significant shortening of TCRB CDR3 length was observed in type 1 diabetes patients in all four CD4+ subsets.

Their antigens are not known. Library construction relied on the immunoSEQ multiplex PCR assay. The High Capacity cDNA Reverse Transcription Kit was used to reverse transcribe all of the isolated RNA, meaning that expressed TCRB transcripts were what got sequenced. The table was pulled from immuneACCESS by TCRdb, which kept in-frame rearrangements only. Such tables lose some clones; where checked, under half of the loss comes from unresolved V genes, and the rest has no known cause. This sample has 600,000 or so clones in its table, and roughly 12% of those were observed once. Of the sample, more than 0.09% is held by the ten largest clones. What was sequenced was naive CD4+ T cells from blood. What this sample's cell subset or site label stands for: true naive CD4+ T cells. The source is a man aged 30 to 39 with type 1 diabetes.

This chain joins TRBV19 and TRBJ1-2, with D perhaps TRBD1 (6 bases). Germline V gene lookup returns CDR1 LNHDA and CDR2 SQIVND (reference sequence). Trimming took off 1 base at V and 8 bases at J, with 14 bases between the two ends. This CDR3 region has 14 residues. The CDR3 DNA reads as TGTGCCAGTAGTATAGTCGGACAGCCCAGCGGCTACACCTTC. It yields the protein CASSIVGQPSGYTF.

The V and J genes are TRBV12-5 and TRBJ2-5; D gene unclear. Trimming took off 6 bases at V and 4 bases at J, with 9 bases between the two ends. Germline assignment: CDR1 LGHNT and CDR2 FRNRAP. The CDR3 has 12 residues. The CDR3 loop reads CASGSFPETQYF. DNA of the CDR3: TGTGCTAGTGGGTCCTTCCCAGAGACCCAGTACTTC.

This clone was observed a few times. The V call is TRBV28, the J call TRBJ1-2; D is perhaps TRBD1 (5 bases). Trimming removed 2 bases from V and 4 bases from J, with 11 bases in between. This CDR3 comprises 14 residues. The germline gives CDR1 MDHEN, CDR2 SYDVKM. CDR3 region: CASSLSPGRYGYTF. CDR3 DNA sequence: TGTGCCAGCAGTTTAAGTCCAGGGCGCTATGGCTACACCTTC.

In this sample, this clone turned up many times. The gene calls are TRBV4-3 and TRBJ2-1; D remains unclear. Between the trimmed V and J ends, which lost 3 bases and 8 bases, there was a span of 11 bases. From germline, CDR1 is LGHNA and CDR2 YSLEER. The CDR3 is 13 amino acids. CDR3 sequence: CASSQQAHDEQFF. For the CDR3, the DNA is TGCGCCAGCAGCCAGCAGGCCCACGATGAGCAGTTCTTC.

The J gene is TRBJ1-1, the V gene TRBV18; TRBD1 agrees at 9 bases. Looked up from germline, CDR1 is KGHSH and CDR2 is LQKENI. This CDR3 has 14 residues. V lost 6 bases to trimming and J lost 1 base; unmatched junction nucleotides: 3. CDR3 nucleotide sequence: TGTGCCAGCTCGCAGGGACAGGGGAACACTGAAGCTTTCTTT. Translating gives CASSQGQGNTEAFF. Combining the CDR3 with reference TRBV18 and TRBJ1-1 gives the whole variable domain NAGVMQNPRHLVRRRGQEARLRCSPMKGHSHVYWYRQLPEEGLKFMVYLQKENIIDESGMPKERFSAEFPKEGPSILRIQQVVRGDSAAYFCASSQGQGNTEAFFGQGTRLTVV.

This clone was detected only a few times. The chain recombines TRBV7-2 with TRBJ2-7; 7 nucleotides match TRBD1. CDR1 and CDR2 (germline): SGHTA, FQGNSA. The V and J ends lost 1 base and 2 bases, in that order; junction bases with no gene match: 5. CDR3 length equals 15 residues. CDR3 sequence reads: CASSLGGTAPYEQYF. The DNA of the CDR3 is TGTGCCAGCAGCTTAGGGGGGACAGCGCCCTACGAGCAGTACTTC.

This clone showed up just a few times. The J gene is TRBJ1-6, the V gene TRBV18; TRBD1 aligns across 7 bases. V dropped 3 bases and J dropped 7; count of bases not matched to a gene: 12. The germline V gene has CDR1 KGHSH and CDR2 LQKENI. This CDR3 is 17 amino acids long. CDR3 sequence (DNA): TGTGCCAGCTCACCTCAGGGGGGCGAGTCGAGGAATTCACCCCTCCACTTT. As protein: CASSPQGGESRNSPLHF.

V usage is TRBV9 and J usage is TRBJ2-5; TRBD2 agrees at 8 bases. The CDR3 contains 16 residues. With V trimmed by 0 bases and J by 5 bases, 9 bases remained unmatched. CDR1 is SGDLS and CDR2 is YYNGEE in the germline V gene. The CDR3 spells CASSVGFQRGLETQYF. The CDR3 nucleotides are TGTGCCAGCAGCGTAGGGTTCCAGCGGGGGTTGGAGACCCAGTACTTC. The variable domain in full, completed from reference TRBV9 and TRBJ2-5, reads DSGVTQTPKHLITATGQRVTLRCSPRSGDLSVYWYQQSLDQGLQFLIQYYNGEERAKGNILERFSAQQFPDLHSELNLSSLELGDSALYFCASSVGFQRGLETQYFGPGTRLLVL.

There are a few counts of this clone. The CDR3 region is CASSAPPTDTQYF. As DNA, the CDR3 is TGTGCCAGCAGCGCTCCCCCGACAGATACGCAGTATTTT. The chain uses TRBV9 and TRBJ2-3, with D unresolved. Trimming took 3 bases from V and 3 from J, leaving 8 bases between them. Germline values: CDR1 SGDLS, CDR2 YYNGEE. The CDR3 is made up of 13 amino acids.

This clone was seen a few times. The chain recombines TRBV5-8 with TRBJ2-7; 8 nucleotides align to TRBD1. V lost 4 bases, J lost 4 bases, and 10 bases stayed unmatched. The CDR3 is 15 residues long. From germline, CDR1 is SGHTS and CDR2 YDEGEE. This CDR3 is CASSLLGQGAYEQYF. CDR3 sequence (DNA): TGTGCCAGCAGCCTTCTCGGACAGGGCGCTTACGAGCAGTACTTC.

This clone turned up a few times. V usage is TRBV29-1 and J usage is TRBJ1-2, with 8 bases that match TRBD1. The CDR3 has 14 residues. The germline V gene encodes CDR1 SQVTM and CDR2 ANQGSEA. V lost 6 bases and J lost 5; bases outside the gene matches: 11. The chain's CDR3 is CSVIPGQGWYGYTF. CDR3 nucleotide sequence: TGCAGCGTAATCCCAGGACAGGGATGGTATGGCTACACCTTC.

The chain has TRBV6-1 and TRBJ1-4; 7 nucleotides agree with TRBD1. The CDR3 length is 17 residues. Looked up from germline, CDR1 is MNHNS and CDR2 is SASEGT. With V trimmed by 4 bases and J by 3 bases, 11 bases remained unmatched. The CDR3 protein is CASSGTVTGVANEKLFF. The CDR3 DNA sequence: TGTGCCAGCAGTGGTACGGTAACAGGGGTCGCTAATGAAAAACTGTTTTTT.

This clone was found a few times. This chain links TRBV25-1 with TRBJ2-2; possible D gene TRBD2, 6 bases. The CDR3 extends over 13 amino acids. V lost 2 bases and J 8 bases, leaving 9 bases between the germline ends. Germline CDR1 is MGHDK and CDR2 is SYGVNS. CDR3 region: CASSEQAGGELFF. The CDR3 DNA reads as TGTGCCAGCAGTGAACAAGCGGGTGGGGAGCTGTTTTTT.

The V and J genes are TRBV6-1 and TRBJ2-3; 7 nucleotides match TRBD2. This CDR3 region has 15 residues. The germline V gene encodes CDR1 MNHNS and CDR2 SASEGT. V lost 3 bases to trimming and J lost 1 base; unmatched junction nucleotides: 4. Written as DNA, the CDR3 is TGTGCCAGCAGTGACGGACTAGTTGGCACAGATACGCAGTATTTT. This gives the protein CASSDGLVGTDTQYF.

The chain links TRBV7-3 to TRBJ1-1; D is unclear. This CDR3 has 15 amino acids. Trimming took 5 bases from V and 6 from J, leaving 19 bases between them. CDR1 is SGHTA and CDR2 is FQGTGA in the germline V gene. The CDR3 sequence is CASSPQPQVGAEAFF. The CDR3, as DNA: TGTGCCAGCAGCCCCCAACCGCAAGTTGGCGCTGAAGCTTTCTTT. The full variable domain, in which reference TRBV7-3 and TRBJ1-1 provide the parts outside the CDR3, is GAGVSQTPSNKVTEKGKYVELRCDPISGHTALYWYRQSLGQGPEFLIYFQGTGAADDSGLPNDRFFAVRPEGSVSTLKIQRTERGDSAVYLCASSPQPQVGAEAFFGQGTRLTVV.

This clone showed up just a few times. The chain has TRBV19 and TRBJ1-5; no clear D. The V gene's germline CDR1 is LNHDA and CDR2 SQIVND (reference sequence). V shed 5 bases and J shed 8 bases, with 13 bases lying between them. The CDR3 extends over 13 amino acids. This CDR3 is CASSFGRLEPQHF. CDR3 coding DNA: TGTGCCAGTAGTTTCGGACGTCTCGAGCCCCAGCATTTT. The variable domain in full, completed from reference TRBV19 and TRBJ1-5, reads DGGITQSPKYLFRKEGQNVTLSCEQNLNHDAMYWYRQDPGQGLRLIYYSQIVNDFQKGDIAEGYSVSREKKESFPLTVTSAQKNPTAFYLCASSFGRLEPQHFGDGTRLSIL.

The chain employs TRBV7-9 and TRBJ2-3; 13 bases map to TRBD2. The V gene end was trimmed by 5 bases and the J gene end by 2 bases; junction bases not matched to a gene: 10. CDR1 and CDR2 from the germline V gene are SEHNR and FQNEAQ (reference sequence). CDR3 size: 18 residues. DNA of the CDR3: TGTGCCAGCAGCCGTGGACTAGCGGGGGCCCTATTCACAGATACGCAGTATTTT. Protein sequence: CASSRGLAGALFTDTQYF.

This clone was recorded a few times. This chain connects TRBV28 to TRBJ2-1; 10 bases are shared with TRBD2. CDR1 and CDR2 (germline): MDHEN, SYDVKM. V dropped 6 bases and J dropped 4; count of bases not matched to a gene: 9. The CDR3 consists of 16 residues. The CDR3: CASSQLAGENYNEQFF. The DNA of the CDR3 is TGTGCCAGCAGCCAGCTAGCGGGGGAGAATTACAATGAGCAGTTCTTC.

This CDR3 is CASSHGQGRDGYTF. The DNA for the CDR3 is TGCGCCAGCAGCCACGGACAGGGGAGGGATGGCTACACCTTC. The rearrangement uses TRBV5-1 and TRBJ1-2; 9 positions agree with TRBD1. The V segment lost 4 bases and the J segment 6 bases; nucleotides outside the gene matches: 7. Per germline, CDR1 SGHRS and CDR2 YFSETQ. The CDR3 has 14 amino acids.

V is TRBV4-3 and J is TRBJ1-2; no clear D gene. CDR1 is LGHNA and CDR2 is YSLEER in the germline V gene. Trimming took 0 bases from V and 4 from J, leaving 12 bases between them. The CDR3 loop spans 15 amino acids. The CDR3 reads CASSQESEGSYGYTF. Here the CDR3 DNA reads TGCGCCAGCAGCCAAGAATCGGAGGGAAGCTATGGCTACACCTTC.

This clone was observed a few times. This chain uses TRBV2 with TRBJ2-3; D remains ambiguous. This CDR3 contains 14 residues. The V gene lost 7 bases and the J gene lost 1 base, with 12 bases spanning the gap. Germline V gene lookup returns CDR1 SNHLY and CDR2 FYNNEI. CDR3 coding DNA: TGTGCCAGCACCGGATCAGCAGGCACAGATACGCAGTATTTT. This codes for CASTGSAGTDTQYF.

This clone was seen only a few times. The chain is built from TRBV9 and TRBJ2-5; 12 nucleotides match TRBD2. The germline V gene encodes CDR1 SGDLS and CDR2 YYNGEE. The CDR3 is 16 amino acids. V lost 4 bases and J lost 2; bases outside the gene matches: 6. The CDR3 is CASSIGLAGNQETQYF. CDR3 nucleotides: TGTGCCAGCAGCATCGGACTAGCGGGGAATCAAGAGACCCAGTACTTC.

This clone has only a few counts. This chain joins TRBV14 and TRBJ2-5; 7 nucleotides align to TRBD1. The CDR3 consists of 15 residues. Germline V gene sequence: CDR1 SGHDN, CDR2 FVKESK. The V segment lost 4 bases and the J segment 1 base; nucleotides outside the gene matches: 6. CDR3 sequence: CASSLSTGSQETQYF. As DNA, the CDR3 is TGTGCCAGCAGCCTTTCGACAGGGAGCCAAGAGACCCAGTACTTC.

This clone showed up just a few times. CDR3 coding DNA: TGTGCTAGTGGTTTGGACCGAATTCAGTACTTC. It encodes CASGLDRIQYF. The chain couples TRBV12-5 to TRBJ2-4; D is unclear. The length of the CDR3 is 11 residues. The germline V gene has CDR1 LGHNT and CDR2 FRNRAP. V lost 1 base and J lost 10, with 5 bases in between.

The CDR3 bases are TGTGCCAGCAGCGTAACCCCCCGGTGGGCGGACGAGCAGTACTTC. Its translation: CASSVTPRWADEQYF. The J gene is TRBJ2-7, the V gene TRBV9; D not certain. V was pared by 1 base and J by 5 bases, with 16 bases between. CDR1 and CDR2 (germline): SGDLS, YYNGEE. The CDR3 has 15 residues.